Here is one T cell receptor (beta chain) with its context. The record originates from a study of blood T cell repertoires in COVID-19. Clinical history as reported by participants underpinned cohort assignment. The recovered donors of Cohort 3 showed two negative PCRs, clearance, or symptom resolution. Data came from immunoSEQ multiplex PCR; TCRdb stores just in-frame clones and leaves some out. The sample has around 370,000 clones, 70% to 90% seen once. V gave up 1 base and J gave up 8 bases, with 8 bases separating them. There are 12 residues in the CDR3. From germline, CDR1 is KGHSH and CDR2 LQKENI.

Sequenced material: PBMCs or T cells enriched from blood (not recorded which). This chain uses TRBV18 with TRBJ1-2; D unresolved. The clonotype was recovered from a woman between 18 and 30 years old who had recovered from COVID-19. The DNA of the CDR3 is TGTGCCAGCTCACCACGGCGGGAGGGCTACACCTTC. Translation: CASSPRREGYTF.